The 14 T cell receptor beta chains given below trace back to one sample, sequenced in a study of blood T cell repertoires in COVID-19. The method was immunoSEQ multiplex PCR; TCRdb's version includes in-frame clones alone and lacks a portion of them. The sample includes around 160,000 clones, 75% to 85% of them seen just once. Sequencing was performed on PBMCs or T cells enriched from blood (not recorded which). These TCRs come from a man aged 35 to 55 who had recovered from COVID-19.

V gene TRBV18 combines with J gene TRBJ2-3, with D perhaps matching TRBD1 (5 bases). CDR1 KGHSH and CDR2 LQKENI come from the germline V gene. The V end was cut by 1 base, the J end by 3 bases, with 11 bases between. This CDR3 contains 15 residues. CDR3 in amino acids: CASSPQGPSTDTQYF. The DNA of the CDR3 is TGTGCCAGCTCACCACAGGGGCCTTCGACAGATACGCAGTATTTT.

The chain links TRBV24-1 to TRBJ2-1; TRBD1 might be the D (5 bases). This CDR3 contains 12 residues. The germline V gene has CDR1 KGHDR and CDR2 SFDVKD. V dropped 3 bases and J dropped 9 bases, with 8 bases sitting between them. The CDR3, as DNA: TGTGCCACCAGTGATGGCAGGGTTGAGCAGTTCTTC. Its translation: CATSDGRVEQFF.

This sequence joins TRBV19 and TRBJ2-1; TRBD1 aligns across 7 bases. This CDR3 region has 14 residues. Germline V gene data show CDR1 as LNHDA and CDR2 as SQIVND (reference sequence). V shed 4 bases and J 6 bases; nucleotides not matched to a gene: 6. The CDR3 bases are TGTGCCAGTAGTACGAGAGGACAGGTCAATGAGCAGTTCTTC. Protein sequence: CASSTRGQVNEQFF. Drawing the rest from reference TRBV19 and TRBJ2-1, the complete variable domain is DGGITQSPKYLFRKEGQNVTLSCEQNLNHDAMYWYRQDPGQGLRLIYYSQIVNDFQKGDIAEGYSVSREKKESFPLTVTSAQKNPTAFYLCASSTRGQVNEQFFGPGTRLTVL.

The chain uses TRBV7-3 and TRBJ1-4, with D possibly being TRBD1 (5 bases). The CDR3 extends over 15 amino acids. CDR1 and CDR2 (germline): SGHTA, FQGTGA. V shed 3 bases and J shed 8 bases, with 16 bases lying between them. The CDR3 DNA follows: TGTGCCAGCAGCTTCTCCGGGGGACCCGGGGAAAAACTGTTTTTT. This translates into CASSFSGGPGEKLFF.

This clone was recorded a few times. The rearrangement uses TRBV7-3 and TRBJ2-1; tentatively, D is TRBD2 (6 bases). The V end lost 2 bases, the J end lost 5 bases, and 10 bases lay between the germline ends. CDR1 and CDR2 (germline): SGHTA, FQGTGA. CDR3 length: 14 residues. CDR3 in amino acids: CASSLVGGDNEQFF. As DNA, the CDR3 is TGTGCCAGCAGCTTAGTTGGCGGGGACAATGAGCAGTTCTTC.

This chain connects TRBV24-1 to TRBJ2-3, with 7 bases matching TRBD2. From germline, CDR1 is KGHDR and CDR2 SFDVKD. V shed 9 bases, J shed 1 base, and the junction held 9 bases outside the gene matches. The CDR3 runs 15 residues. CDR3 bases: TGTGCCACCGGGCTGGATGGGGGGGGCACAGATACGCAGTATTTT. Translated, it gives CATGLDGGGTDTQYF.

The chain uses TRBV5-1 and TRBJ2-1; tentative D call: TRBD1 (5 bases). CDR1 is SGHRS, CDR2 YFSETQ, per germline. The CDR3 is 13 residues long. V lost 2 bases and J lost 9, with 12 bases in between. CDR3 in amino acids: CASSFQGAVEQFF. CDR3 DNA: TGCGCCAGCAGCTTCCAAGGGGCCGTTGAGCAGTTCTTC. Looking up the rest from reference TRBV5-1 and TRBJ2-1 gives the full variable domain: KAGVTQTPRYLIKTRGQQVTLSCSPISGHRSVSWYQQTPGQGLQFLFEYFSETQRNKGNFPGRFSGRQFSNSRSEMNVSTLELGDSALYLCASSFQGAVEQFFGPGTRLTVL.

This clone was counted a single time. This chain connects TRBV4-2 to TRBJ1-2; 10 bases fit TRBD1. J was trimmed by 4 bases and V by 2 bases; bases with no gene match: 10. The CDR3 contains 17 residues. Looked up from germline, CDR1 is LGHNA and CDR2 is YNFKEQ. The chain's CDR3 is CASSQTRGQGLGYGYTF. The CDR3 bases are TGTGCCAGCAGCCAAACAAGGGGACAGGGGTTAGGCTATGGCTACACCTTC.

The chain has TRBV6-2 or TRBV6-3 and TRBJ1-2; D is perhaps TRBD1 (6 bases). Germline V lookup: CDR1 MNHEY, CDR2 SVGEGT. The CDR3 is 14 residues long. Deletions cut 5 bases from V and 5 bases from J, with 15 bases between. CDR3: CASSRSGEPYGYTF. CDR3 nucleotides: TGTGCCAGCAGTCGATCAGGGGAACCGTATGGCTACACCTTC.

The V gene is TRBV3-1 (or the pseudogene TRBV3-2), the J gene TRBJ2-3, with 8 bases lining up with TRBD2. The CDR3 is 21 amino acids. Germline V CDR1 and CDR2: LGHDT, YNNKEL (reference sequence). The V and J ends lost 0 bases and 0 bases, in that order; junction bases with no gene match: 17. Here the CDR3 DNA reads TGTGCCAGCAGCCAAGATATCGTGGCGGGGGGCCATACCGCTAGCACAGATACGCAGTATTTT. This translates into CASSQDIVAGGHTASTDTQYF.

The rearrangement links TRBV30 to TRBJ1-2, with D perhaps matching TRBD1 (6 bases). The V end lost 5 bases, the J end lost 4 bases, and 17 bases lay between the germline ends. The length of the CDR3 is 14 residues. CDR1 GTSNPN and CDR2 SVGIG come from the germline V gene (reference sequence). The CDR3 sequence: CAWLATRGGYGYTF. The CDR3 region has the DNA TGTGCCTGGTTGGCCACCAGGGGTGGCTATGGCTACACCTTC.

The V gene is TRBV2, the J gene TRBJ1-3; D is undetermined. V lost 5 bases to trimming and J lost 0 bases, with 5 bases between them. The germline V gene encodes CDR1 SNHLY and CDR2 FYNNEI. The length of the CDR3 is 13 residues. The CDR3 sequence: CASSLFSGNTIYF. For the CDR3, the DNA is TGTGCCAGCAGTCTTTTCTCTGGAAACACCATATATTTT.

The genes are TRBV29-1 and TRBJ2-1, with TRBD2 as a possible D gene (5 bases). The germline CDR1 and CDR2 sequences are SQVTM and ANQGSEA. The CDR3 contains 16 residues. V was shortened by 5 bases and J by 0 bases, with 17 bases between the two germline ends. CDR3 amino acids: CSVIRGLGSSYNEQFF. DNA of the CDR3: TGCAGCGTTATAAGAGGGTTGGGGAGCTCCTACAATGAGCAGTTCTTC.

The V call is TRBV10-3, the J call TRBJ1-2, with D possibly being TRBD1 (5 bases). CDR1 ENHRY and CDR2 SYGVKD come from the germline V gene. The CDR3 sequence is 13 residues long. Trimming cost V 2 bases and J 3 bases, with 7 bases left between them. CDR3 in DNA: TGTGCCATCAGTGAGGGGGGGTACTATGGCTACACCTTC. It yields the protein CAISEGGYYGYTF.